This T cell receptor (beta chain) appears in the sequencing data of a study of radiation and T cells in renal cell carcinoma. Study-wide results and limits: Without pretreatment biopsies, baseline tumor clonotype presence was undetermined.

Assay: immunoSEQ multiplex PCR; the TCRdb copy retains only in-frame clones and omits some. This sample has over 120,000 clones; 70% to 90% occur once, and the top ten carry 15% to 20%. The sample's time point: blood 4 weeks post-SBRT, at nephrectomy. The treatment denotes: 15 Gy SBRT to primary tumor, nephrectomy 4 weeks later. Blood was sampled at baseline, 2 weeks and 4 weeks after SBRT. Germline-derived CDR1 and CDR2 are SGHRS and YFSETQ. Between the trimmed V and J ends, which lost 1 base and 0 bases, there was a span of 28 bases. The CDR3 totals 21 residues. As concerns this clone: Its antigen is currently unknown.

The chain couples TRBV5-1 to TRBJ1-2; D might be TRBD1 (5 bases). The sequence derives from a woman aged 50 to 65 with renal cell carcinoma. Sequenced here: blood, sampled from a patient whose treatment included radiotherapy and nephrectomy. The CDR3 sequence is CASSLRKEEDSGIGSNYGYTF. In DNA form, the CDR3 reads TGCGCCAGCAGCTTGAGGAAGGAGGAAGACTCAGGGATCGGTTCTAACTATGGCTACACCTTC.